Listed here are 15 T cell receptor beta chains from one sample, sequenced in a study of spatial heterogeneity in lung cancer. TCRdb reanalysed the 5' RACE reads using MiXCR and keeps one entry per CDR3 protein. The table lists more than 20,000 distinct CDR3 sequences, 4.6% of them singletons. The sample's time point: sample taken at primary tumor resection. In each case, whole RNA from tumor, nontumor lung or frozen PBMC was sequenced unsorted. Sequenced material: PBMCs, taken at surgery. The source of these receptors is a male donor with early-stage non-small cell lung cancer.

This clonotype was seen repeatedly, ten times or more. The V gene is TRBV6-6, the J gene TRBJ1-1; D gene uncertain. Germline V gene data show CDR1 as MNHNY and CDR2 as SVGAGI (reference sequence). Trimming left V 6 bases short and J 4 bases short, with 18 bases between. The length of the CDR3 is 15 residues. CDR3 residues: CASRARYGLTTEAFF. CDR3 bases: TGTGCCAGCAGGGCTCGCTACGGGCTTACCACTGAAGCTTTCTTT.

Ten or more counts support this clonotype. This sequence joins TRBV19 and TRBJ2-1, with no clear D. The CDR3 extends over 14 amino acids. Germline CDR1 LNHDA, CDR2 SQIVND (reference sequence). V was clipped by 7 bases and J by 3 bases, with 13 bases between them. The CDR3 sequence: CASTPGQNYNEQFF. In DNA, the CDR3 is TGTGCCAGTACCCCGGGTCAGAACTACAATGAGCAGTTCTTC. The entire variable domain, with the rest obtained from reference TRBV19 and TRBJ2-1, is as follows: DGGITQSPKYLFRKEGQNVTLSCEQNLNHDAMYWYRQDPGQGLRLIYYSQIVNDFQKGDIAEGYSVSREKKESFPLTVTSAQKNPTAFYLCASTPGQNYNEQFFGPGTRLTVL.

This clonotype was detected many times. The rearrangement links TRBV12-3 or TRBV12-4 to TRBJ2-5, with unresolved D. The V and J ends lost 1 base and 4 bases respectively, with 16 bases between them. CDR3 length: 16 residues. CDR3 nucleotides: TGTGCCAGCAGTTTAGACTACCCCAGGAGATCAGAGACCCAGTACTTC. Translated: CASSLDYPRRSETQYF.

This clonotype was counted ten times or more. The V and J genes are TRBV28 and TRBJ2-3; D is tentatively TRBD1 or TRBD2 (6 bases each). This CDR3 is 14 amino acids long. V lost 2 bases and J 6 bases, leaving 12 bases between the germline ends. Germline CDR1 is MDHEN and CDR2 is SYDVKM. In DNA, the CDR3 is TGTGCCAGCAGTTTAGGGGGGCTCGGCGATACGCAGTATTTT. This encodes CASSLGGLGDTQYF.

About this clonotype: One base away lies a much larger clone, so this may be a sequencing read error. This sequence joins TRBV28 and TRBJ2-1, with 7 positions matching TRBD1. The V gene end was trimmed by 10 bases and the J gene end by 4 bases; junction bases not matched to a gene: 16. CDR1 is MDHEN, CDR2 SYDVKM, per germline. The CDR3 runs to 16 residues. The CDR3, as DNA: TGTGCCAACAGCCGACGTCCGGGACAGACTTACAATGAGCAGTTCTTC. Amino acids: CANSRRPGQTYNEQFF.

This clonotype is deemed medium-sized. This chain joins TRBV28 and TRBJ1-1; TRBD1 might be the D (5 bases). The CDR3 runs to 15 residues. V gave up 6 bases and J gave up 0 bases, with 14 bases separating them. Germline V gene sequence: CDR1 MDHEN, CDR2 SYDVKM. The CDR3 protein is CASRERGRLNTEAFF. For the CDR3, the DNA is TGTGCCAGCAGAGAAAGGGGACGGCTGAACACTGAAGCTTTCTTT. Together with reference TRBV28 and TRBJ1-1, the CDR3 gives the full variable domain: DVKVTQSSRYLVKRTGEKVFLECVQDMDHENMFWYRQDPGLGLRLIYFSYDVKMKEKGDIPEGYSVSREKKERFSLILESASTNQTSMYLCASRERGRLNTEAFFGQGTRLTVV.

This clonotype was found many times. The V and J genes are TRBV6-6 and TRBJ1-3, with D uncertain. The CDR3 spans 15 residues. Germline V lookup: CDR1 MNHNY, CDR2 SVGAGI (reference sequence). V was shortened by 2 bases and J by 7 bases, with 15 bases between the two germline ends. CDR3 sequence reads: CASSYVGSKRNTIYF. CDR3 nucleotides: TGTGCCAGCAGTTACGTCGGATCTAAAAGGAACACCATATATTTT.

This clonotype was seen repeatedly, ten times or more. The V call is TRBV18, the J call TRBJ2-7, with D perhaps matching TRBD1 (6 bases). Germline-derived CDR1 and CDR2 are KGHSH and LQKENI. Trimming stripped 3 bases from V and 1 base from J, with 25 bases between. This CDR3 comprises 19 residues. The CDR3 sequence: CASSPLDRMLALRSYEQYF. For the CDR3, the DNA is TGTGCCAGCTCACCGCTCGACAGGATGCTAGCCCTAAGATCCTACGAGCAGTACTTC. The whole variable domain, filled in from reference TRBV18 and TRBJ2-7, reads NAGVMQNPRHLVRRRGQEARLRCSPMKGHSHVYWYRQLPEEGLKFMVYLQKENIIDESGMPKERFSAEFPKEGPSILRIQQVVRGDSAAYFCASSPLDRMLALRSYEQYFGPGTRLTVT.

This clonotype was detected ten times or more. This rearrangement joins TRBV21-1 to TRBJ2-7; the table's TRBD1 call for D was not verified on the DNA. TRBV21-1 is an annotated pseudogene. The CDR3 is made up of 12 amino acids. Here the CDR3 reads CAIQGWQDEQYF. The CDR3 coding sequence is TGTGCAATCCAGGGTTGGCAGGACGAGCAGTACTTC.

This clonotype was observed at least ten times. The chain combines TRBV20-1 with TRBJ2-1, with unresolved D. The CDR3 consists of 13 residues. Germline loops: CDR1 DFQATT, CDR2 SNEGSKA (reference sequence). The ends were cut back, 6 bases at V and 3 bases at J, with 12 bases in the middle. This chain's CDR3 is CSAGPPRYNEQFF. The CDR3 DNA is TGCAGTGCGGGCCCCCCCCGCTACAATGAGCAGTTCTTC.

Only a few counts were recorded for this clonotype. The chain carries TRBV27 and TRBJ1-6, with D perhaps matching TRBD1 (5 bases). CDR3 length: 15 residues. From germline, CDR1 is MNHEY and CDR2 SMNVEV (reference sequence). Between the trimmed V and J ends, which lost 1 base and 8 bases, there was a span of 12 bases. CDR3 coding DNA: TGTGCCAGCAGTTTATATCAGGGCATGGATTCACCCCTCCACTTT. Amino acids: CASSLYQGMDSPLHF.

There are many counts of this clonotype. V is TRBV7-9 and J is TRBJ2-7; 7 bases align to TRBD1. In germline, CDR1 is SEHNR, CDR2 FQNEAQ (reference sequence). V lost 4 bases, J lost 6 bases, and 12 bases stayed unmatched. There are 15 residues in the CDR3. The CDR3 coding sequence is TGTGCCAGCAGCTCCCCAGCAGGGGGTTTCTTCGAGCAGTACTTC. It yields the protein CASSSPAGGFFEQYF.

This clonotype was found many times. This chain joins TRBV5-1 and TRBJ2-3, with 12 bases aligning to TRBD1. J was trimmed by 3 bases and V by 1 base; bases with no gene match: 3. The CDR3 extends over 16 amino acids. Germline CDR1 reads SGHRS; CDR2 reads YFSETQ. The CDR3 DNA is TGCGCCAGCAGCTTGAGGGACAGGGGGCGAACAGATACGCAGTATTTT. Translated: CASSLRDRGRTDTQYF.

This clonotype was seen ten or more times. This chain uses TRBV20-1 with TRBJ1-2; 9 bases line up with TRBD1. This CDR3 is built from 13 residues. The J segment lost 8 bases and the V segment lost 3 bases, leaving 7 bases of the junction unmatched. Germline loops: CDR1 DFQATT, CDR2 SNEGSKA (reference sequence). For the CDR3, the DNA is TGCAGTGCTAGCAGTCGGACAGGGGTAGGCTACACCTTC. Its translation is CSASSRTGVGYTF.

This clonotype was observed many times. V is TRBV5-4 and J is TRBJ1-1; D possibly corresponds to TRBD1 (6 bases). V lost 2 bases and J lost 0, with 11 bases in between. Germline CDR1 and CDR2: SGHNT and YYREEE (reference sequence). This CDR3 is built from 15 residues. CDR3 sequence reads: CASSFGQSVNTEAFF. The DNA for the CDR3 is TGTGCCAGCAGCTTCGGACAGAGCGTGAACACTGAAGCTTTCTTT. Together with reference TRBV5-4 and TRBJ1-1, the CDR3 gives the full variable domain: ETGVTQSPTHLIKTRGQQVTLRCSSQSGHNTVSWYQQALGQGPQFIFQYYREEENGRGNFPPRFSGLQFPNYSSELNVNALELDDSALYLCASSFGQSVNTEAFFGQGTRLTVV.